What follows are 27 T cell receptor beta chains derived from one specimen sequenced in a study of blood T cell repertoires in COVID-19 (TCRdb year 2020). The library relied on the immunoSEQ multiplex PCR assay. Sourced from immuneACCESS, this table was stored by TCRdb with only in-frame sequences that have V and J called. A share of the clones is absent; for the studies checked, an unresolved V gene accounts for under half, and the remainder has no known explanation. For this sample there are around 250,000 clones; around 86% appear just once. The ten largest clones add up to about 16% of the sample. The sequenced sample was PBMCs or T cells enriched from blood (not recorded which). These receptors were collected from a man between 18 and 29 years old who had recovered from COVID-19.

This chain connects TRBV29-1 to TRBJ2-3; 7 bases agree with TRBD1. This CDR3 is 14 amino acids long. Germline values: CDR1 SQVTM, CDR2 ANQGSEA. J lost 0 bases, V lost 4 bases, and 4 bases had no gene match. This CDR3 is CSVAVGQSTDTQYF. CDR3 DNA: TGCAGCGTTGCGGTGGGACAGAGCACAGATACGCAGTATTTT.

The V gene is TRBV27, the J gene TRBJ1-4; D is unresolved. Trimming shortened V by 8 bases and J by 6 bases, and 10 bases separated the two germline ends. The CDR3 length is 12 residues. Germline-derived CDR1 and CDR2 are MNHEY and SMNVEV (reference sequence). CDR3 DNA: TGTGCCAGCGGCCGTCAGTATGAAAAACTGTTTTTT. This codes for CASGRQYEKLFF.

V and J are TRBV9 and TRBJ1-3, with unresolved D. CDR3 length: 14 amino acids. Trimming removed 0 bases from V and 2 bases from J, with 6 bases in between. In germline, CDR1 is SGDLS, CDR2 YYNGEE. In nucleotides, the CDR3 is TGTGCCAGCAGCGTAGTCCAGACTGGAAACACCATATATTTT. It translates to CASSVVQTGNTIYF. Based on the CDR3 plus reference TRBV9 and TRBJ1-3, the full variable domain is DSGVTQTPKHLITATGQRVTLRCSPRSGDLSVYWYQQSLDQGLQFLIQYYNGEERAKGNILERFSAQQFPDLHSELNLSSLELGDSALYFCASSVVQTGNTIYFGEGSWLTVV.

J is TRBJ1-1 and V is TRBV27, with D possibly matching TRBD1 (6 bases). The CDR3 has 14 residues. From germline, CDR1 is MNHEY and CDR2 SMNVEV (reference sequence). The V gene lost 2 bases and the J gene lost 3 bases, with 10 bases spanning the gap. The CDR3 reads CASSLQGTDTEAFF. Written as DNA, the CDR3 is TGTGCCAGCAGTTTACAGGGGACGGACACTGAAGCTTTCTTT.

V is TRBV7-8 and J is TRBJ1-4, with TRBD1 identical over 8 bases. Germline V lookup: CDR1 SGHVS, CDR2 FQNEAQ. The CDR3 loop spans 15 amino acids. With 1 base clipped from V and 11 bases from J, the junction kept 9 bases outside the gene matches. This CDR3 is CASSLGQGLFGKLFF. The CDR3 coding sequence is TGTGCCAGCAGCTTAGGACAGGGGCTTTTCGGGAAACTGTTTTTT. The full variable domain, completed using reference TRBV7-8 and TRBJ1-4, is GAGVSQSPRYKVAKRGQDVALRCDPISGHVSLFWYQQALGQGPEFLTYFQNEAQLDKSGLPSDRFFAERPEGSVSTLKIQRTQQEDSAVYLCASSLGQGLFGKLFFGSGTQLSVL.

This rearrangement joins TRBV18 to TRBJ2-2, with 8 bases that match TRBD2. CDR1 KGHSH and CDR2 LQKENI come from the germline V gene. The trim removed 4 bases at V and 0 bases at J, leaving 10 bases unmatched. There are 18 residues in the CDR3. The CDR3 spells CASSLYLAGTSNTGELFF. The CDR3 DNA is TGTGCCAGCTCACTCTATCTAGCGGGCACCTCGAACACCGGGGAGCTGTTTTTT.

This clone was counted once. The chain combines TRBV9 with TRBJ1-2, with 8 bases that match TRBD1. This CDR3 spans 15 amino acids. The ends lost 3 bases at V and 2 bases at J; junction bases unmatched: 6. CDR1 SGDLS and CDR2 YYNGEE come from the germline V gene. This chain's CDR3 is CASSEWGQANYGYTF. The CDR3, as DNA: TGTGCCAGCAGCGAGTGGGGACAGGCGAACTATGGCTACACCTTC.

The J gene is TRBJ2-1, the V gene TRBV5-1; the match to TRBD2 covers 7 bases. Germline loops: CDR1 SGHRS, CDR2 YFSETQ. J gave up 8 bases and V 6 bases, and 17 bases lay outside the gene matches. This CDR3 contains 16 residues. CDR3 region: CASTPGDLGEGDEQFF. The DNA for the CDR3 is TGCGCCAGCACCCCGGGCGATCTAGGGGAGGGCGATGAGCAGTTCTTC. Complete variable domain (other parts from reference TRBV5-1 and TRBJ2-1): KAGVTQTPRYLIKTRGQQVTLSCSPISGHRSVSWYQQTPGQGLQFLFEYFSETQRNKGNFPGRFSGRQFSNSRSEMNVSTLELGDSALYLCASTPGDLGEGDEQFFGPGTRLTVL.

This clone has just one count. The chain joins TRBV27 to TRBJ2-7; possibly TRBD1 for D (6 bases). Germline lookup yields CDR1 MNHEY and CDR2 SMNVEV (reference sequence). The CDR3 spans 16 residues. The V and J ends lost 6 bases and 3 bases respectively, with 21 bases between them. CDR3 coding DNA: TGTGCCAGCAGGCGAGATAGAGGACAGACCTACTACGAGCAGTACTTC. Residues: CASRRDRGQTYYEQYF.

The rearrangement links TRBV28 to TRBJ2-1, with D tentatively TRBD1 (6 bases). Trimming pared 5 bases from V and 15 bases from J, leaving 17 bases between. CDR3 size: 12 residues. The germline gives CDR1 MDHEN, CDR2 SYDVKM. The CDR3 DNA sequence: TGTGCCAGCAGTCTCACAGGGAGATTGGCGTTCTTC. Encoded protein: CASSLTGRLAFF.

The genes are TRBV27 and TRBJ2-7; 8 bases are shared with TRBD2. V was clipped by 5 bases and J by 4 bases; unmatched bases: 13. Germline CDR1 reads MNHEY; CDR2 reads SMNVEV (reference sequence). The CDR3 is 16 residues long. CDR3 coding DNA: TGTGCCAGCAGTCAAAAAGGAGCGGGAGTGTTATACGAGCAGTACTTC. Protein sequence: CASSQKGAGVLYEQYF.

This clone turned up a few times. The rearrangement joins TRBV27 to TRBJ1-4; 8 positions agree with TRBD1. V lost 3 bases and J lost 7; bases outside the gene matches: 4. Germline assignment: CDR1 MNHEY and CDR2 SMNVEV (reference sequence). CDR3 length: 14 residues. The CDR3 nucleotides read TGTGCCAGCAGTTTTTCACAGGGGGGTGAAAAACTGTTTTTT. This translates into CASSFSQGGEKLFF.

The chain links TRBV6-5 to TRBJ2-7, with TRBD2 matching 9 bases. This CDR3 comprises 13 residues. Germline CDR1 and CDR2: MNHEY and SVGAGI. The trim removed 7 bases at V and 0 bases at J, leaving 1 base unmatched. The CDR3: CASNSGSSYEQYF. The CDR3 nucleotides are TGTGCCAGCAATAGCGGGAGCTCCTACGAGCAGTACTTC.

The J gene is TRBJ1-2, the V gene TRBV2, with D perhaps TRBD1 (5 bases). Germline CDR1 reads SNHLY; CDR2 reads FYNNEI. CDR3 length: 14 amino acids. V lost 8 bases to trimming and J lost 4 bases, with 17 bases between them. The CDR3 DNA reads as TGTGCCAGCGTATTTCCGGGGGGTCTCTATGGCTACACCTTC. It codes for CASVFPGGLYGYTF.

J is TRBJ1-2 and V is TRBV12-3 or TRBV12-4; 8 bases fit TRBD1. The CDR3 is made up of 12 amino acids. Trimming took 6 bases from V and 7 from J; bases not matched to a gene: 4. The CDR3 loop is CASRMDRAGYTF. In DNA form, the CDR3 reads TGTGCCAGCAGAATGGACAGGGCTGGCTACACCTTC.

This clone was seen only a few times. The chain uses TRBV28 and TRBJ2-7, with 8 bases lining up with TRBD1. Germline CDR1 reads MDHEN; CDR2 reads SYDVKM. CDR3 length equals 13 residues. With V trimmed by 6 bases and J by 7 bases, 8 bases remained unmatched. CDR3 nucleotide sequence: TGTGCCAGCAGCAGACAGGGGTGGCATGAGCAGTACTTC. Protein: CASSRQGWHEQYF.

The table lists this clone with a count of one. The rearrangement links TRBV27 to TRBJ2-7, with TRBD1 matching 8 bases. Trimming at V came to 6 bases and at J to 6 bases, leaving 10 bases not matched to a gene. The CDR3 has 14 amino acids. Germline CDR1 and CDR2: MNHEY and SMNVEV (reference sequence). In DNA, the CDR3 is TGTGCCAGCAGCTCAGGGGGCGCCGCGTTCGAGCAGTACTTC. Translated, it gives CASSSGGAAFEQYF.

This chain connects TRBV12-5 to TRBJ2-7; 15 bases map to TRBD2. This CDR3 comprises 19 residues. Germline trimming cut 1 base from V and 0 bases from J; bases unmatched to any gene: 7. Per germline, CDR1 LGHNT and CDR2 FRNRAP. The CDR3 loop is CASGLGTGGLAGGSYEQYF. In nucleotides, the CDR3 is TGTGCTAGTGGTTTGGGGACAGGGGGACTAGCGGGAGGCTCCTACGAGCAGTACTTC.

This CDR3 reads CASSFLRENTGELFF. CDR3 coding DNA: TGTGCCAGCAGTTTCCTCAGGGAGAACACCGGGGAGCTGTTTTTT. This chain uses TRBV28 with TRBJ2-2, with D possibly TRBD1 on 5 matching bases. The CDR3 is 15 residues long. Trimming stripped 3 bases from V and 1 base from J, with 9 bases between. Looked up from germline, CDR1 is MDHEN and CDR2 is SYDVKM.

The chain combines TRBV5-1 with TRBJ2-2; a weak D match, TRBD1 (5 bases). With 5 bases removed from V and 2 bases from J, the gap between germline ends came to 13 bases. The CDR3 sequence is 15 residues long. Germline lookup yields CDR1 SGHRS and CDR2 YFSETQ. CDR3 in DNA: TGCGCCAGCAGTGCCGGCAGGGCTAACACCGGGGAGCTGTTTTTT. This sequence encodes CASSAGRANTGELFF.

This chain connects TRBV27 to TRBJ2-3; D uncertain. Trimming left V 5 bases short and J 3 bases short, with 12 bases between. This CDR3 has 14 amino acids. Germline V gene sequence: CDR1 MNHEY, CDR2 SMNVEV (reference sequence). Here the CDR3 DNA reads TGTGCCAGCAGTCCCACAAGGCGGACAGATACGCAGTATTTT. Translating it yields CASSPTRRTDTQYF.

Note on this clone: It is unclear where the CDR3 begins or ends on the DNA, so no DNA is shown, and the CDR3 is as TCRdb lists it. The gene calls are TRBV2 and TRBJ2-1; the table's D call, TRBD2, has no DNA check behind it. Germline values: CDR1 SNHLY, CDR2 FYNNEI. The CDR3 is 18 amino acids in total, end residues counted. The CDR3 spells CASNWGLAGGDFGNEQFF.

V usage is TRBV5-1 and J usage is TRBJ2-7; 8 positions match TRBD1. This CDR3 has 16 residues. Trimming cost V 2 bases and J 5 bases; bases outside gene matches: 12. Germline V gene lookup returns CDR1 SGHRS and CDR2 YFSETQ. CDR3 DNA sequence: TGCGCCAGCAGCTTTCGTCGTCGACAGGGGATAGACGAGCAGTACTTC. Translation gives CASSFRRRQGIDEQYF.

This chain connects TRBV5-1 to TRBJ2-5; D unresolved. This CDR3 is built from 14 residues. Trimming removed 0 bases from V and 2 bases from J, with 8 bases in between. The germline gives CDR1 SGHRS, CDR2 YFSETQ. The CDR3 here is CASSLVARQETQYF. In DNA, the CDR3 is TGCGCCAGCAGCTTGGTCGCCAGACAAGAGACCCAGTACTTC.

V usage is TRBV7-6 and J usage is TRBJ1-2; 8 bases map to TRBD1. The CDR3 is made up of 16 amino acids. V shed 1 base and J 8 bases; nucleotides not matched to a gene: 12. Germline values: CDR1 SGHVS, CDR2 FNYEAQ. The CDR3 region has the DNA TGTGCCAGCAGCTTAGAGTCCAAGACAGGGGTGCGCGGCTACACCTTC. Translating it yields CASSLESKTGVRGYTF.

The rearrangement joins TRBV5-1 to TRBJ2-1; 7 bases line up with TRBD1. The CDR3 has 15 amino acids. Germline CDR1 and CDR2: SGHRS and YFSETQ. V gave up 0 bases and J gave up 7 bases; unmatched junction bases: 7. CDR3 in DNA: TGCGCCAGCAGCTTGGGGGGGACAGTCGCGAATGAGCAGTTCTTC. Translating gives CASSLGGTVANEQFF.

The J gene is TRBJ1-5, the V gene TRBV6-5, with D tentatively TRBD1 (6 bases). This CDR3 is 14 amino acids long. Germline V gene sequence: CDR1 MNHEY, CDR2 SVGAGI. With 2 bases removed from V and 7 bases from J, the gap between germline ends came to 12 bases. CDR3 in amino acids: CASSYDRLVQPQHF. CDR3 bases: TGTGCCAGCAGTTACGACAGGTTGGTACAGCCCCAGCATTTT.